These T cell receptor beta chains were read from a single sample in a study of shared clonotypes between healthy human individuals. Method: immunoSEQ multiplex PCR; TCRdb's copy keeps in-frame clones and lacks some. The sample has a few hundred thousand clones; around three quarters are singletons. The sequenced sample consisted of PBMCs. The receptors stem from a woman in her thirties or forties in good health. Some clones in this sample may be carry-over from other donors' samples. Both conserved end residues are part of each CDR3. The D gene is left open where the match is weak. Size tells how often a clone was seen (once, few, many) or the class of an expanded clone, and some rows leave it out.

>TRBJ2-3|NA|NA|TRBV5-4
CASSLVGADTQYF
TGTGCCAGCAGCTTGGTGGGTGCAGATACGCAGTATTTT
>TRBJ2-1|NA|TRBD2|TRBV4-3
CASSQTGTSGRAGNEQFF
TGCGCCAGCAGCCAAACCGGGACTAGCGGGAGGGCCGGAAATGAGCAGTTCTTC
>TRBJ1-2|NA|TRBD1|TRBV28
CASSPTFQGDYGYTF
TGTGCCAGCAGTCCTACTTTCCAGGGGGACTATGGCTACACCTTC
>TRBJ1-2|NA|NA|TRBV2
CASSESTYYGYTF
TGTGCCAGCAGTGAATCGACTTACTATGGCTACACCTTC
>TRBJ2-3|NA|NA|TRBV7-9
CASSGIVGTDTQYF
TGTGCCAGCAGCGGGATCGTGGGCACAGATACGCAGTATTTT
>TRBJ1-2|NA|TRBD1|TRBV19
CASRDRGRSDGYTF
TGTGCCAGTAGAGACAGGGGGCGCTCCGATGGCTACACCTTC
>TRBJ2-1|NA|TRBD2|TRBV5-1
CASSLAPGGGAEQFF
TGCGCCAGCAGCTTGGCCCCGGGGGGTGGGGCTGAGCAGTTCTTC
>TRBJ2-5|NA|NA|TRBV28
CASSLLGAKETQYF
TGTGCCAGCAGTTTATTGGGGGCCAAAGAGACCCAGTACTTC
>TRBJ1-2|few|TRBD1|TRBV5-1
CASRYGQAPGDGYTF
TGCGCCAGCAGGTACGGACAGGCCCCGGGTGATGGCTACACCTTC
>TRBJ2-7|NA|TRBD2|TRBV2
CAGSGTSGTLHYEQYF
TGTGCCGGCAGTGGGACTAGCGGGACACTTCACTACGAGCAGTACTTC
>TRBJ2-7|NA|TRBD1|TRBV2
CASIPGQGNYEQYF
TGTGCCAGCATCCCGGGACAGGGTAACTACGAGCAGTACTTC
>TRBJ1-1|few|NA|TRBV5-4
CASSLGSGLEAFF
TGTGCCAGCAGCTTGGGTTCAGGGCTTGAAGCTTTCTTT
>TRBJ2-7|NA|NA|TRBV19
CASSTRTTYEQYF
TGTGCCAGTAGTACCCGGACTACCTACGAGCAGTACTTC
>TRBJ2-2|NA|NA|TRBV30
CAWRGQLTGELFF
TGTGCCTGGCGAGGACAGCTCACCGGGGAGCTGTTTTTT
>TRBJ1-2|NA|TRBD1|TRBV9
CASSVEQGAGGYTF
TGTGCCAGCAGCGTAGAACAGGGGGCGGGCGGCTACACCTTC
>TRBJ2-1|NA|TRBD2|TRBV4-3
CASSPLMTSGRANEQFF
TGCGCCAGCAGCCCCCTCATGACTAGCGGGAGGGCAAATGAGCAGTTCTTC
>TRBJ1-2|NA|NA|TRBV6-1
CASRSGSTIGYTF
TGTGCCAGCAGAAGTGGGTCGACGATTGGCTACACCTTC
>TRBJ1-1|NA|NA|TRBV7-3
CASSADPNTEAFF
TGTGCCAGCAGTGCGGACCCGAACACTGAAGCTTTCTTT
>TRBJ2-3|NA|TRBD2|TRBV29-1
CSVVQAGVTDTQYF
TGCAGCGTTGTTCAGGCGGGAGTGACAGATACGCAGTATTTT
>TRBJ1-6|NA|NA|TRBV28
CASTPSGREDSPLHF
TGTGCCAGCACTCCCTCTGGCAGGGAGGATTCACCCCTCCACTTT
>TRBJ1-3|NA|NA|TRBV5-1
CASRAGATSGNTIYF
TGCGCCAGCAGGGCAGGAGCGACCTCTGGAAACACCATATATTTT
>TRBJ1-4|NA|NA|TRBV9
CASSVDGGALTEKLFF
TGTGCCAGCAGCGTAGATGGGGGCGCCTTGACTGAAAAACTGTTTTTT
>TRBJ2-7|NA|NA|TRBV2
CASSAFVTYEQYF
TGTGCCAGCAGCGCCTTTGTGACCTACGAGCAGTACTTC
>TRBJ1-2|NA|NA|TRBV28
CASSTHYGYTF
TGTGCCAGCAGCACCCACTATGGCTACACCTTC
>TRBJ2-7|NA|NA|TRBV9
CASSVAVGSYEQYF
TGTGCCAGCAGCGTAGCGGTAGGGAGCTACGAGCAGTACTTC
>TRBJ1-1|once|NA|TRBV30
CAYKIRLNTEAFF
TGTGCCTACAAGATAAGACTGAACACTGAAGCTTTCTTT
>TRBJ1-2|NA|NA|TRBV5-6
CASSPLSGRDIYGYTF
TGTGCCAGCAGCCCGTTGAGCGGCCGGGATATCTATGGCTACACCTTC
>TRBJ2-2|NA|TRBD1|TRBV7-9
CASSLEGTENTGELFF
TGTGCCAGCAGCTTAGAGGGGACAGAGAACACCGGGGAGCTGTTTTTT
>TRBJ1-2|NA|TRBD1|TRBV11-3
CASTLLGQNYGYTF
TGTGCCAGCACCCTCTTGGGACAGAACTATGGCTACACCTTC
>TRBJ1-5|few|NA|TRBV4-3
CASSQDVGDAKPQHF
TGCGCCAGCAGCCAAGATGTGGGGGACGCGAAGCCCCAGCATTTT
>TRBJ2-7|NA|NA|TRBV6-1
CASVEGLSYEQYF
TGTGCCAGCGTGGAGGGGCTGAGCTACGAGCAGTACTTC
>TRBJ2-3|NA|NA|TRBV27
CASSNLRGNRDTQYF
TGTGCCAGCAGTAACCTCCGGGGGAACCGAGATACGCAGTATTTT
>TRBJ1-1|NA|NA|TRBV7-2
CASSLAGSHTEAFF
TGTGCCAGCAGCTTAGCGGGCAGCCACACTGAAGCTTTCTTT
>TRBJ2-1|NA|NA|TRBV18
CASSNRRSGAANEQFF
TGTGCCAGCTCCAACCGAAGATCCGGGGCGGCTAATGAGCAGTTCTTC
>TRBJ2-4|NA|NA|TRBV5-5
CASSPGGRNIQYF
TGTGCCAGCAGCCCCGGTGGGAGAAACATTCAGTACTTC
>TRBJ2-4|NA|NA|TRBV2
CASNGQKNIQYF
TGTGCCAGTAATGGACAGAAAAACATTCAGTACTTC
>TRBJ2-1|few|NA|TRBV6-1
CASSPILNEQFF
TGTGCCAGCAGCCCGATTCTCAATGAGCAGTTCTTC
>TRBJ1-2|NA|NA|TRBV27
CASSSLGAEAENYGYTF
TGTGCCAGCAGTTCCCTTGGGGCCGAAGCGGAAAACTATGGCTACACCTTC
>TRBJ1-5|once|NA|TRBV28
CASSFNNQPQHF
TGTGCCAGCAGTTTTAATAATCAGCCCCAGCATTTT
>TRBJ1-6|NA|TRBD1|TRBV2
CASSDPGQGGDSPLHF
TGTGCCAGCAGCGATCCCGGACAGGGCGGAGATTCACCCCTCCACTTT
>TRBJ2-7|NA|TRBD2|TRBV29-1
CSVVLAGLYEQYF
TGCAGCGTTGTTCTAGCGGGACTGTACGAGCAGTACTTC
>TRBJ2-3|NA|TRBD2|TRBV29-1
CSVMGLAGTTDTQYF
TGCAGCGTCATGGGACTAGCGGGAACCACAGATACGCAGTATTTT
>TRBJ2-2|NA|NA|TRBV20-1
CSASLVNKLFF
TGCAGTGCTAGTCTCGTAAATAAGCTGTTTTTT
>TRBJ2-7|once|TRBD2|TRBV2
CASSTSSGGNYASPSSYEQYF
TGTGCCAGCAGTACCTCTAGCGGGGGTAACTACGCCTCCCCCAGCTCCTACGAGCAGTACTTC
>TRBJ1-1|NA|NA|TRBV18
CASSPPKGDTEAFF
TGTGCCAGCTCACCACCTAAAGGGGACACTGAAGCTTTCTTT
>TRBJ2-1|NA|TRBD2|TRBV27
CASSSGLAYNEQFF
TGTGCCAGCAGTTCAGGACTAGCGTACAATGAGCAGTTCTTC
>TRBJ1-4|NA|NA|TRBV6-5
CASSFGGGGEKLFF
TGTGCCAGCAGCTTCGGGGGAGGAGGGGAAAAACTGTTTTTT
>TRBJ2-5|NA|NA|TRBV7-2
CASSFSSGVETQYF
TGTGCCAGCAGCTTCTCATCAGGGGTAGAGACCCAGTACTTC
>TRBJ2-1|NA|NA|TRBV7-3
CASSLGDEQFF
TGTGCCAGCAGCTTAGGGGATGAGCAGTTCTTC
>TRBJ2-5|NA|NA|TRBV18
CASSLRGLSQETQYF
TGTGCCAGCTCACTCCGGGGCCTGAGCCAAGAGACCCAGTACTTC
>TRBJ2-2|many|NA|TRBV6-6
CASSYSTGKNTGELFF
TGTGCCAGCAGTTACTCGACCGGGAAAAACACCGGGGAGCTGTTTTTT
>TRBJ2-3|NA|TRBD2|TRBV5-4
CASSLGWVGGSADTQYF
TGTGCCAGCAGCTTGGGGTGGGTTGGCGGGAGTGCAGATACGCAGTATTTT